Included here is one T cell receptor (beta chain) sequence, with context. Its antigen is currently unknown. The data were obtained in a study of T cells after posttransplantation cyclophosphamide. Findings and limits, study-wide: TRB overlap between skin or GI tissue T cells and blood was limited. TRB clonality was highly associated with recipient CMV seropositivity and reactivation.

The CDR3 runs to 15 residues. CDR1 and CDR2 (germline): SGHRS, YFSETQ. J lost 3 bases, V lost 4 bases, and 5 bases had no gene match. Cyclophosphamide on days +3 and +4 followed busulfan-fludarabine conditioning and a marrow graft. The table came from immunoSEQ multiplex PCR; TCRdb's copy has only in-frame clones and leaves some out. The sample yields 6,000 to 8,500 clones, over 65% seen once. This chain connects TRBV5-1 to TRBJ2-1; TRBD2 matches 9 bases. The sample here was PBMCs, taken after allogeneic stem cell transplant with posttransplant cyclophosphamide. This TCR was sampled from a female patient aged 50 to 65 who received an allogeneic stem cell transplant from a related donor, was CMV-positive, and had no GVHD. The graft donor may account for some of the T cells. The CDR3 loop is CASSGNSGSYNEQFF. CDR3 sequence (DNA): TGCGCCAGCAGCGGCAATAGCGGGAGCTACAATGAGCAGTTCTTC.